This T cell receptor (beta chain) was sequenced in a study of CD8 T cells in ankylosing spondylitis. There are 11 residues in the CDR3. V was cut by 4 bases and J by 9 bases, with 7 bases left in between. Quantitative 5'-RACE with molecular barcodes was used to make the TCR beta libraries. Each CDR3 protein gets one entry after TCRdb re-called the 5' RACE reads with MiXCR. The sample has 150,000 or so distinct CDR3 sequences; about a sixth are singletons. Comment on this clonotype: Its specificity is unknown.

Findings and limits, study-wide: The clones that were linked to disease were reported to be significantly enriched in matched synovial fluid samples from ankylosing spondylitis patients.

The J gene is TRBJ2-1, the V gene TRBV12-3 or TRBV12-4, with no clear D. The sequence derives from a male donor with ankylosing spondylitis or in good health (not recorded which). Sequencing was done on a sample of blood, either unsorted or a sorted T cell fraction (not recorded which). In nucleotides, the CDR3 is TGTGCCAGCAGTTCCATCACTGAGCAGTTCTTC. It codes for CASSSITEQFF.